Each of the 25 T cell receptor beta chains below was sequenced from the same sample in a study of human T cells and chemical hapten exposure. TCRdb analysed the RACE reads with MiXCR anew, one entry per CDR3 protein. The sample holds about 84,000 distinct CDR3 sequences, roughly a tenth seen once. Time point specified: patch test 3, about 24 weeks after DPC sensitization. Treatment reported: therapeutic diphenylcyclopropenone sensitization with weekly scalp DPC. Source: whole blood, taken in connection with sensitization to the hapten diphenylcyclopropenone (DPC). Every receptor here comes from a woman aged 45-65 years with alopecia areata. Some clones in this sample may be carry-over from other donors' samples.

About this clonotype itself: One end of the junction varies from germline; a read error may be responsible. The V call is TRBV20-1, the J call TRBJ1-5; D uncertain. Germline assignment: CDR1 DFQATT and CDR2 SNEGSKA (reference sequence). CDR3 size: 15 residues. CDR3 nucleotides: TGCAGTGCTAGAGATCCGGCAGTTGCCAATCAGCCCCAGCAATTT. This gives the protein CSARDPAVANQPQQF.

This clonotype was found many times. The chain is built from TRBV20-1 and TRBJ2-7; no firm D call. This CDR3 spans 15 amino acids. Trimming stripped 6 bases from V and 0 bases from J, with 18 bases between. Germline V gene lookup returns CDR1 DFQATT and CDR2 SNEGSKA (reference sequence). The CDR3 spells CSANPLSGISYEQYF. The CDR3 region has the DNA TGCAGTGCCAATCCCTTGAGTGGTATCTCCTACGAGCAGTACTTC.

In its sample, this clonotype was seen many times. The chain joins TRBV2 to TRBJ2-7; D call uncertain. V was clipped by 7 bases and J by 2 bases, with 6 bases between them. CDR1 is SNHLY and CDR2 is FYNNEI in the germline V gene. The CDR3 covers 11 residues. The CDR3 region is CASTATYEQYF. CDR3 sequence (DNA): TGTGCCAGCACCGCTACCTACGAGCAGTACTTC.

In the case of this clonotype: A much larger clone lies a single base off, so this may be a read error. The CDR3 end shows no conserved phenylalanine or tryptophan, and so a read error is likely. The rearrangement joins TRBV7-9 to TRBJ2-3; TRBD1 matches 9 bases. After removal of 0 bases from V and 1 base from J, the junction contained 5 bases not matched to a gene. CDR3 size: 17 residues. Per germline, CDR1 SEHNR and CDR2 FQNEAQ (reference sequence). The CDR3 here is CASSLAWDREGTDTQYL. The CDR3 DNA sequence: TGTGCCAGCAGCTTAGCTTGGGACAGGGAAGGCACAGATACGCAGTATCTT.

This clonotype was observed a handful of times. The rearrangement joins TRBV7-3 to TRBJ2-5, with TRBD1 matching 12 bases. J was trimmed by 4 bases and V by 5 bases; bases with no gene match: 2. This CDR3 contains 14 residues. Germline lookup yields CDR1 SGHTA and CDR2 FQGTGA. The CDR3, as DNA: TGTGCCAGCAGCCCGGGACAGGGGGCAGAGACCCAGTACTTC. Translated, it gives CASSPGQGAETQYF.

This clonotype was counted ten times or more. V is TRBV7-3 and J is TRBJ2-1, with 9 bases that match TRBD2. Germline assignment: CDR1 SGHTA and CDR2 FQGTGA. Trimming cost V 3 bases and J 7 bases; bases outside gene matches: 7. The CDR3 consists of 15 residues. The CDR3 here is CASSLISGSGNEQFF. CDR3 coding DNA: TGTGCCAGCAGCTTGATTAGCGGGAGCGGGAATGAGCAGTTCTTC. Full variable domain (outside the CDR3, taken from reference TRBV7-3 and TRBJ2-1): GAGVSQTPSNKVTEKGKYVELRCDPISGHTALYWYRQSLGQGPEFLIYFQGTGAADDSGLPNDRFFAVRPEGSVSTLKIQRTERGDSAVYLCASSLISGSGNEQFFGPGTRLTVL.

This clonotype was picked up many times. The DNA of the CDR3 is TGCAGCGTGCGGGCACAGTCCTACAATGAGCAGTTCTTC. As protein: CSVRAQSYNEQFF. This chain connects TRBV29-1 to TRBJ2-1; D might be TRBD2 (5 bases). The V end lost 6 bases, the J end lost 1 base, and 10 bases lay between the germline ends. CDR1 is SQVTM, CDR2 ANQGSEA, per germline. The CDR3 contains 13 residues.

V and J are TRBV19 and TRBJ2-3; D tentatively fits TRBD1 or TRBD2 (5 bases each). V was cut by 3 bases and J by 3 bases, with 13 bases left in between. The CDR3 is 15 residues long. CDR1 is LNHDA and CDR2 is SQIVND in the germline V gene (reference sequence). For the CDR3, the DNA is TGTGCCAGTAGTATCGAGGGGATGGGGACAGATACGCAGTATTTT. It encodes CASSIEGMGTDTQYF.

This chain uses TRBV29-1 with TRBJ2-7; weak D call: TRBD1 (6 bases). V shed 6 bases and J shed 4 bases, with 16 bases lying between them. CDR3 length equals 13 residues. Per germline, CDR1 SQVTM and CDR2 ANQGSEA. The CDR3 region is CSVRGDPGYEQYF. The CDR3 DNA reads TGCAGCGTCAGGGGCGACCCCGGGTACGAGCAGTACTTC.

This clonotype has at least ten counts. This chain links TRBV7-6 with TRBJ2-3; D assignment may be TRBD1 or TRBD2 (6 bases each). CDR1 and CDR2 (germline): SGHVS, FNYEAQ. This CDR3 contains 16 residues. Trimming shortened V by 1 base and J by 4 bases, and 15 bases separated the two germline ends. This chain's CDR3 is CASSLVGGDTADTQYF. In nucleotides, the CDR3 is TGTGCCAGCAGCTTAGTTGGCGGGGACACGGCAGATACGCAGTATTTT.

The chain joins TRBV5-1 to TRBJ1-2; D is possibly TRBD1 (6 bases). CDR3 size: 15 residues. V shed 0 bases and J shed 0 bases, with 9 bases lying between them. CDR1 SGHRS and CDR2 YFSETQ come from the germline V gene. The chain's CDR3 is CASSLEGTPNYGYTF. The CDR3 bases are TGCGCCAGCAGCTTGGAAGGGACACCTAACTATGGCTACACCTTC.

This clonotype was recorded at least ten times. CDR3 in amino acids: CASSGEAEQYF. DNA for the CDR3: TGTGCCAGCAGCGGGGAGGCCGAGCAGTACTTC. V and J are TRBV9 and TRBJ2-7; tentative D call: TRBD2 (6 bases). The CDR3 covers 11 residues. CDR1 is SGDLS and CDR2 is YYNGEE in the germline V gene. Trimming took off 3 bases at V and 6 bases at J, with 7 bases between the two ends.

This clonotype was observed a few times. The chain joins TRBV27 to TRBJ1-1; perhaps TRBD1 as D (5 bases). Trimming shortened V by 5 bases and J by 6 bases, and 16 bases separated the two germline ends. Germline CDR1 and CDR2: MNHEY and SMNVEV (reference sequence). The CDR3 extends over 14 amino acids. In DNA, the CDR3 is TGTGCCAGCAGTACATTATTACAGGAGGCTGAAGCTTTCTTT. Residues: CASSTLLQEAEAFF.

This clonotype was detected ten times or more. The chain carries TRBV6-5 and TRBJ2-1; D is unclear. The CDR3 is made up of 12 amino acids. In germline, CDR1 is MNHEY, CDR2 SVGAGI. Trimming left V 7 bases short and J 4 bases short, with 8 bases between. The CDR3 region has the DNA TGTGCCAGCACCGGTCAGTACAATGAGCAGTTCTTC. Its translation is CASTGQYNEQFF.

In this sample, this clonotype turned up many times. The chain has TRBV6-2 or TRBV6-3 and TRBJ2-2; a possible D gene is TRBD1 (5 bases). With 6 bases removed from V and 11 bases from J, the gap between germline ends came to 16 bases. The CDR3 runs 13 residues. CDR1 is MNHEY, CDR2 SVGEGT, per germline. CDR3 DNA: TGTGCCAGCAGCCCACAGGTCGGACCAGAGCTGTTTTTT. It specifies CASSPQVGPELFF.

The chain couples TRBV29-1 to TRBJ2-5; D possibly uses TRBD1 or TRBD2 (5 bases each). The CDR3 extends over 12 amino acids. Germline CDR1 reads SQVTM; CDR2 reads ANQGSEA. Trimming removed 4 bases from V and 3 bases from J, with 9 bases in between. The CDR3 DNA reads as TGCAGCGTTGGGGGACGGGAAGAGACCCAGTACTTC. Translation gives CSVGGREETQYF.

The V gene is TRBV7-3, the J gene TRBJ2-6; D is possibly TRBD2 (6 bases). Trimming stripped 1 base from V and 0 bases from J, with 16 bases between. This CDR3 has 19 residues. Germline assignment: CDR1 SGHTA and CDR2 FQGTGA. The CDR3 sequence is CASSLIGRGTPSGANVLTF. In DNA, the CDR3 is TGTGCCAGCAGCTTAATCGGGCGCGGGACTCCCTCTGGGGCCAACGTCCTGACTTTC.

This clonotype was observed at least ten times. This CDR3 is CASSLGEVVDTQYF. The CDR3 DNA reads TGTGCCAGCAGCTTGGGGGAGGTCGTGGATACGCAGTATTTT. This rearrangement joins TRBV11-2 to TRBJ2-3, with D perhaps matching TRBD2 (6 bases). Looked up from germline, CDR1 is SGHAT and CDR2 is FQNNGV. V dropped 3 bases and J dropped 6 bases, with 13 bases sitting between them. There are 14 residues in the CDR3.

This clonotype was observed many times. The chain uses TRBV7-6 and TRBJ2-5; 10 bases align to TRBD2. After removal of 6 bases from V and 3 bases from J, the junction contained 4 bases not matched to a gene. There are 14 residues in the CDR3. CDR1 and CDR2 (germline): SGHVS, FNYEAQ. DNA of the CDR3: TGTGCCAGCAGGCTACTAGCGGGGAAAGAGACCCAGTACTTC. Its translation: CASRLLAGKETQYF. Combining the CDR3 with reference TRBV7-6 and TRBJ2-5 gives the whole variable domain GAGVSQSPRYKVTKRGQDVALRCDPISGHVSLYWYRQALGQGPEFLTYFNYEAQQDKSGLPNDRFSAERPEGSISTLTIQRTEQRDSAMYRCASRLLAGKETQYFGPGTRLLVL.

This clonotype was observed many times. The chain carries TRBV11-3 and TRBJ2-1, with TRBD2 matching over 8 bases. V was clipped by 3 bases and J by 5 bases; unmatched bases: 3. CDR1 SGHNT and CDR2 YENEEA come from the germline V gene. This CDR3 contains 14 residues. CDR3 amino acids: CASSFSGIDNEQFF. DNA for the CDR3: TGTGCCAGCAGCTTTAGCGGGATCGACAATGAGCAGTTCTTC.

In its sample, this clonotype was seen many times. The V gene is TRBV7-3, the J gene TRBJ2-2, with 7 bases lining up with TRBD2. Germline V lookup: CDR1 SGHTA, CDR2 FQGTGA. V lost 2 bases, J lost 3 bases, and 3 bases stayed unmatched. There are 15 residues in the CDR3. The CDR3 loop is CASSLGGLDTGELFF. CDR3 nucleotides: TGTGCCAGCAGCTTAGGCGGACTAGACACCGGGGAGCTGTTTTTT. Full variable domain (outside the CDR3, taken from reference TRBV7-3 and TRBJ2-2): GAGVSQTPSNKVTEKGKYVELRCDPISGHTALYWYRQSLGQGPEFLIYFQGTGAADDSGLPNDRFFAVRPEGSVSTLKIQRTERGDSAVYLCASSLGGLDTGELFFGEGSRLTVL.

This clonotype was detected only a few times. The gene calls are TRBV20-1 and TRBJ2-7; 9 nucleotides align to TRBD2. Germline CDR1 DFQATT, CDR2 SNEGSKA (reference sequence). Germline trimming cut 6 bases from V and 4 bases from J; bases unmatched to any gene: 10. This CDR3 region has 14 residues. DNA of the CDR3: TGCAGTGCCCTCTTGACTAGCGGCGCTTACGAGCAGTACTTC. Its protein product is CSALLTSGAYEQYF.

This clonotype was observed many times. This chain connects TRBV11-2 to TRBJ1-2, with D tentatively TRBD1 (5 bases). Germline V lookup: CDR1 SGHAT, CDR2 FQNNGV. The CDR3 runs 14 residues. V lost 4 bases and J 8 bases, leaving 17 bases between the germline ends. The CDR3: CASSSVRGQGGYTF. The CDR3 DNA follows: TGTGCCAGCAGCTCCGTTCGGGGCCAGGGAGGCTACACCTTC.

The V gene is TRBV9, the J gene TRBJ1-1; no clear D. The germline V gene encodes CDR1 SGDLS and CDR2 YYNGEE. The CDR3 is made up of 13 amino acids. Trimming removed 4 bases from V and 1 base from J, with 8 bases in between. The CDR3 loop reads CASSTHENTEAFF. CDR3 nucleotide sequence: TGTGCCAGCAGCACCCACGAGAACACTGAAGCTTTCTTT.

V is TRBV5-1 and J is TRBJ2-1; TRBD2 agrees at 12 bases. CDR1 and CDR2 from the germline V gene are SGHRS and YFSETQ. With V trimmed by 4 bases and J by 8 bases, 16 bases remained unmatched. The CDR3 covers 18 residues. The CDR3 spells CASSVESLAGGGIDEQFF. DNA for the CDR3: TGCGCCAGCAGCGTGGAAAGTCTAGCGGGAGGGGGAATTGATGAGCAGTTCTTC.